This T cell receptor (beta chain) emerged from a study of T cell changes during pregnancy in multiple sclerosis. V shed 4 bases, J shed 6 bases, and the junction held 6 bases outside the gene matches. In germline, CDR1 is SGHDN, CDR2 FVKESK. This CDR3 has 17 amino acids. Some clones are missing from TCRdb's copy, which holds only in-frame ones; the method was immunoSEQ multiplex PCR. This table has roughly 40,000 clones, roughly nine tenths appearing once. V is TRBV14 and J is TRBJ2-1, with 16 bases matching TRBD2. The receptor comes from a female donor with multiple sclerosis, enrolled in a pregnancy study. The source was CD4+ T cells from peripheral blood mononuclear cells, collected before pregnancy. In DNA, the CDR3 is TGTGCCAGCAGCCGGGGACTAGCGGGGGGGCACTTCAATGAGCAGTTCTTC. Its translation: CASSRGLAGGHFNEQFF.